The T cell receptor beta chain described here comes from a study of blood T cell repertoires in COVID-19. The authors' processing: Estimation of nucleated cell counts was performed using reference gene primer amplification. This table comes from immunoSEQ multiplex PCR, and its TCRdb copy is limited to in-frame clones, with some not included. Clone size and the V and J calls come from that table; the DNA yielded D and trimming. The sample has under 200,000 clones; around 82% are singletons. Those who participated ranged in age from about 18 to 89 years and resided in 20 to 30 US areas. V trimming: 5 bases; J trimming: 5 bases; junction bases outside the gene matches: 10. The CDR3 loop spans 16 amino acids. Germline V lookup: CDR1 KGHDR, CDR2 SFDVKD.

This TCR came from a woman between 50 and 59 years old in a cohort exposed to, infected with or recovered from COVID-19 (not recorded which). This chain uses TRBV24-1 with TRBJ2-5; 10 positions match TRBD2. The sample taken for sequencing was PBMCs or T cells enriched from blood (not recorded which). The CDR3 reads CATSVRTSGRGETQYF. The DNA of the CDR3 is TGTGCCACCAGTGTCCGGACTAGCGGCCGAGGGGAGACCCAGTACTTC.